The TCR beta chain under discussion was sequenced for a study of blood T cell repertoires in COVID-19. Study-wide context: Italy, Spain and the United States were the sources of the convalescent and acute COVID-19 samples.

This clone was counted only a few times. The cohort comprised adults aged about 18 to 100 years residing in about two dozen US areas. Among Cohort 3 donors, those recovered had two negative PCRs, clearance, or symptom resolution. The authors' processing: Amplification of reference gene primers provided the estimated nucleated cell counts. TCRdb's table, derived via immunoSEQ multiplex PCR, lists solely in-frame clones and lacks some. D and trimming come from the DNA, and the V and J calls and clone size come from that table. The sample holds a few hundred thousand clones, more than 75% seen once. The sample comprised PBMCs or T cells enriched from blood (not recorded which). The receptor comes from a middle-aged woman who had recovered from COVID-19.

The CDR3 bases are TGTGCCAGCAGCCCGCTACCTCGAAGGTCAGGGGCGTATGGCTACACCTTC. Translating gives CASSPLPRRSGAYGYTF. The J gene is TRBJ1-2, the V gene TRBV7-9; maybe TRBD1 (6 bases). CDR1 is SEHNR and CDR2 is FQNEAQ in the germline V gene (reference sequence). The CDR3 runs to 17 residues. The V end lost 5 bases, the J end lost 5 bases, and 24 bases lay between the germline ends.